This T cell receptor beta chain was sequenced during a study of blood T cell repertoires in COVID-19. Sequenced by immunoSEQ multiplex PCR; TCRdb stores in-frame clones only, minus some. Of about 200,000 clones listed, roughly 86% are singletons. This CDR3 region has 14 residues. Germline V lookup: CDR1 SNHLY, CDR2 FYNNEI. Unmatched junction bases numbered 3, after V lost 4 bases and J lost 5 bases. The rearrangement joins TRBV2 to TRBJ2-1; 9 bases match TRBD1. Sequencing used PBMCs or T cells enriched from blood (not recorded which). The sequence derives from a middle-aged man with acute COVID-19. CDR3 sequence reads: CASSARDRDNEQFF. CDR3 nucleotide sequence: TGTGCCAGCAGTGCTAGGGACAGGGACAATGAGCAGTTCTTC.